These T cell receptor beta chains were read from a single sample in a study of T cell repertoires in cytomegalovirus infection. TCRdb passed the reads through MiXCR, listing each CDR3 protein once. The table lists some 600,000 distinct CDR3 sequences, 20% to 30% of them singletons. Material: CD8+ T cells from PBMCs. All receptors derive from a human donor in good health (CMV status not recorded). Some clones in this sample may be carry-over from other donors' samples. CDR3s include the opening cysteine and the closing phenylalanine or tryptophan. A D gene is named only where the DNA matches it firmly. Clone size appears in some rows only: once, few, many, or a class for an expanded clone.

J gene: TRBJ2-6; D gene: TRBD1; V gene: TRBV20-1; clone size: -; CDR3 DNA: TGCAGTGCTAGACCCTTACCGGGACAGGCCGACTCTGGGGCCAACGTCCTGACTTTC; CDR3 protein: CSARPLPGQADSGANVLTF
J gene: TRBJ1-3; D gene: -; V gene: TRBV15; clone size: few; CDR3 DNA: TGTGCCACCAGCAGAGACGGATTCTCTGGAAACACCATATATTTT; CDR3 protein: CATSRDGFSGNTIYF
J gene: TRBJ1-6; D gene: -; V gene: TRBV4-2; clone size: -; CDR3 DNA: TGTGCCAGCAGCCAAGATAGCGATTCACCCCTCCACTTT; CDR3 protein: CASSQDSDSPLHF
J gene: TRBJ1-4; D gene: -; V gene: TRBV2; clone size: few; CDR3 DNA: TGTGCCACCAACCCTATCTTGGATGAAAAACTGTTTTTT; CDR3 protein: CATNPILDEKLFF
J gene: TRBJ1-6; D gene: TRBD1; V gene: TRBV6-2/TRBV6-3; clone size: -; CDR3 DNA: TGTGCCAGCAGTTGGACCCGACAGGGCAATAATTCACCCCTCCACTTT; CDR3 protein: CASSWTRQGNNSPLHF
J gene: TRBJ2-5; D gene: TRBD1; V gene: TRBV25-1; clone size: -; CDR3 DNA: TGTGCCAGCAGTGGGCACCGGGACAGCCAAGAGACCCAGTACTTC; CDR3 protein: CASSGHRDSQETQYF
J gene: TRBJ1-1; D gene: TRBD1; V gene: TRBV7-8; clone size: many; CDR3 DNA: TGTGCCAGCAGCTTAGGGACAGGGCTGACTGAAGCTTTCTTT; CDR3 protein: CASSLGTGLTEAFF
J gene: TRBJ2-7; D gene: TRBD1; V gene: TRBV18; clone size: -; CDR3 DNA: TGTGCCAGCTCACCAAATACGGGACAGGGGAACTACGAGCAGTACTTC; CDR3 protein: CASSPNTGQGNYEQYF
J gene: TRBJ1-1; D gene: TRBD1; V gene: TRBV7-9; clone size: -; CDR3 DNA: TGTGCCAGCAGCTTAGGGATGACAGGGGGCGGTTTTGGGAACACTGAAGCTTTCTTT; CDR3 protein: CASSLGMTGGGFGNTEAFF
J gene: TRBJ2-7; D gene: -; V gene: TRBV27; clone size: many; CDR3 DNA: TGTGCCAGCAGTTTATCGGTAGCCTACGAGCAGTACTTC; CDR3 protein: CASSLSVAYEQYF
J gene: TRBJ1-1; D gene: TRBD1; V gene: TRBV5-6; clone size: -; CDR3 DNA: TGTGCCAGCAGCTCACCAATGGTGGACAGGGGGTCTGAAGCTTTCTTT; CDR3 protein: CASSSPMVDRGSEAFF
J gene: TRBJ1-1; D gene: TRBD1; V gene: TRBV5-6; clone size: -; CDR3 DNA: TGTGCCAGCAGCTTGTACAGGGGGCCTGACACTGAAGCTTTCTTT; CDR3 protein: CASSLYRGPDTEAFF
J gene: TRBJ1-2; D gene: -; V gene: TRBV20-1; clone size: many; CDR3 DNA: TGCAGTGCTAGGATCCCTAACTATGGCTACACCTTC; CDR3 protein: CSARIPNYGYTF
J gene: TRBJ1-1; D gene: -; V gene: TRBV27; clone size: -; CDR3 DNA: TGTGCCAGCAGTCTCACCCCTCTTGGGGCGATGAACACTGAAGCTTTCTTT; CDR3 protein: CASSLTPLGAMNTEAFF
J gene: TRBJ2-5; D gene: -; V gene: TRBV20-1; clone size: few; CDR3 DNA: TGCAGTGCTAGAGACCCCCCAGCGGTCCAAGAGACCCAGTACTTC; CDR3 protein: CSARDPPAVQETQYF
J gene: TRBJ2-1; D gene: -; V gene: TRBV14; clone size: -; CDR3 DNA: TGTGCCAGCAGCCAAGGACGTGGAGGGTATGAGCAGTTCTTC; CDR3 protein: CASSQGRGGYEQFF
J gene: TRBJ2-1; D gene: -; V gene: TRBV7-9; clone size: -; CDR3 DNA: TGTGCCAGCAGCTCCCCTGATGGGGGGCCCTACAATGAGCAGTTCTTC; CDR3 protein: CASSSPDGGPYNEQFF
J gene: TRBJ2-5; D gene: -; V gene: TRBV28; clone size: many; CDR3 DNA: TGTGCCAGCATCAACCGGGACTCTACGTACCAAGAGACCCAGTACTTC; CDR3 protein: CASINRDSTYQETQYF
J gene: TRBJ1-1; D gene: -; V gene: TRBV6-5; clone size: -; CDR3 DNA: TGTGCCAGCAGCCCCCTGTGGGCGGACCTAGAGGGGAACACTGAAGCTTTCTTT; CDR3 protein: CASSPLWADLEGNTEAFF
J gene: TRBJ2-2; D gene: TRBD2; V gene: TRBV7-2; clone size: many; CDR3 DNA: TGTGCCAGCAGCTTAGGGAAGAGCGGGGGGGCTAACACCGGGGAGCTGTTTTTT; CDR3 protein: CASSLGKSGGANTGELFF
J gene: TRBJ2-5; D gene: TRBD1; V gene: TRBV6-2/TRBV6-3; clone size: -; CDR3 DNA: TGTGCCAGCAGTTACTCGTGGGACAGGGGGCAAGAGACCCAGTACTTC; CDR3 protein: CASSYSWDRGQETQYF
J gene: TRBJ1-4; D gene: TRBD1; V gene: TRBV12-3/TRBV12-4; clone size: -; CDR3 DNA: TGTGCCAGCAGTATATCAGGGGGTCTGAGGGAAAAACTGTTTTTT; CDR3 protein: CASSISGGLREKLFF
J gene: TRBJ2-3; D gene: TRBD2; V gene: TRBV5-1; clone size: -; CDR3 DNA: TGCGCCAGCAGCTTGGACGTGCGAGCGGGGACTAGCACAGATACGCAGTATTTT; CDR3 protein: CASSLDVRAGTSTDTQYF
J gene: TRBJ2-1; D gene: TRBD2; V gene: TRBV9; clone size: -; CDR3 DNA: TGTGCCAGTAATCGGGGGCGGGGGGTCTACAATGAGCAGTTCTTC; CDR3 protein: CASNRGRGVYNEQFF
J gene: TRBJ2-2; D gene: TRBD1; V gene: TRBV7-9; clone size: many; CDR3 DNA: TGTGCCAGCACCCCCACCGGGACAGGTTCTGCCGGGGAGCTGTTTTTT; CDR3 protein: CASTPTGTGSAGELFF
J gene: TRBJ2-2; D gene: -; V gene: TRBV7-6; clone size: -; CDR3 DNA: TGTGTCAGCAGCTTTGCCGGGAAGCTGTTTTTT; CDR3 protein: CVSSFAGKLFF
J gene: TRBJ2-3; D gene: -; V gene: TRBV7-6; clone size: many; CDR3 DNA: TGTGCCAGCAGCCCTAATCAGGGTCATACGCAGTATTTT; CDR3 protein: CASSPNQGHTQYF
J gene: TRBJ2-1; D gene: TRBD1; V gene: TRBV11-2; clone size: -; CDR3 DNA: TGTGCCAGCAGCCACGACAGGGGCGATTACAATGAGCAGTTCTTC; CDR3 protein: CASSHDRGDYNEQFF
J gene: TRBJ2-1; D gene: TRBD2; V gene: TRBV7-8; clone size: -; CDR3 DNA: TGTGCCAGCAGTGCCACTAGCGGGGGGGCTGCGTGGTACAATGAGCAGTTCTTC; CDR3 protein: CASSATSGGAAWYNEQFF
J gene: TRBJ2-1; D gene: -; V gene: TRBV20-1; clone size: -; CDR3 DNA: TGCAGTGCTTCCGTTAGGGGTAGCGGCTCCTACAATGAGCAGTTCTTC; CDR3 protein: CSASVRGSGSYNEQFF
J gene: TRBJ2-2; D gene: TRBD2; V gene: TRBV11-2; clone size: few; CDR3 DNA: TGTGCCAGCAGCGCCGGACTAGCGGGGGGCCTAACTACCGGGGAGCTGTTTTTT; CDR3 protein: CASSAGLAGGLTTGELFF
J gene: TRBJ1-5; D gene: TRBD1; V gene: TRBV2; clone size: few; CDR3 DNA: TGTGCCAGCAGTGAAGGTCCAGGGGGATTAAGCAATCAGCCCCAGCATTTT; CDR3 protein: CASSEGPGGLSNQPQHF
J gene: TRBJ2-3; D gene: -; V gene: TRBV7-8; clone size: few; CDR3 DNA: TGTGCCAGCAGCCGCCGCTTCCTAGGGGGGAGCACAGATACGCAGTATTTT; CDR3 protein: CASSRRFLGGSTDTQYF
J gene: TRBJ2-7; D gene: -; V gene: TRBV3-1; clone size: -; CDR3 DNA: TGTGCCAGCAGCCCACGAGTTAGCGAGACCTACGAGCAGTACTTC; CDR3 protein: CASSPRVSETYEQYF
J gene: TRBJ1-1; D gene: TRBD1; V gene: TRBV9; clone size: -; CDR3 DNA: TGTGCCAGCAGCCCGACTGACAGGGCGGTTGCTTTCTTT; CDR3 protein: CASSPTDRAVAFF
J gene: TRBJ2-4; D gene: -; V gene: TRBV15; clone size: -; CDR3 DNA: TGTGCCAGTGCCAGCAGCCGGGGGGCCAAAAACATTCAGTACTTC; CDR3 protein: CASASSRGAKNIQYF
J gene: TRBJ1-6; D gene: -; V gene: TRBV2; clone size: -; CDR3 DNA: TGTGCCAGCAGCGCTCCTTGGGGATCCTCACCCCTCCACTTT; CDR3 protein: CASSAPWGSSPLHF
J gene: TRBJ2-5; D gene: TRBD1; V gene: TRBV11-2; clone size: -; CDR3 DNA: TGTGCCAGCAGCTTTGGGACAGCGCTACAAGAGACCCAGTACTTC; CDR3 protein: CASSFGTALQETQYF
J gene: TRBJ2-5; D gene: -; V gene: TRBV27; clone size: few; CDR3 DNA: TGTGCCAGCAGTCTAGGAGGGGGGAAGACCCAGTACTTC; CDR3 protein: CASSLGGGKTQYF
J gene: TRBJ2-1; D gene: -; V gene: TRBV7-2; clone size: many; CDR3 DNA: TGTGCCAGCAGCGTAACGGCCGGGCGCCACAATGAGCAGTTCTTC; CDR3 protein: CASSVTAGRHNEQFF
J gene: TRBJ2-3; D gene: -; V gene: TRBV28; clone size: -; CDR3 DNA: TGTGCCAGCAGTCTCCCCCCCCATGGGGCGCAGTATTTT; CDR3 protein: CASSLPPHGAQYF
J gene: TRBJ2-5; D gene: TRBD2; V gene: TRBV5-1; clone size: few; CDR3 DNA: TGCGCCAGCAGCCACCCCCGACTAGCGGGGAAAGAGACCCAGTACTTC; CDR3 protein: CASSHPRLAGKETQYF
J gene: TRBJ2-5; D gene: -; V gene: TRBV29-1; clone size: -; CDR3 DNA: TGCAGCGGCCTAAGTGGTCAGATTTTGGAGACCCAGTACTTC; CDR3 protein: CSGLSGQILETQYF
J gene: TRBJ2-3; D gene: TRBD1; V gene: TRBV24-1; clone size: -; CDR3 DNA: TGTGCCACCAGTGGAGACAGGGAAGGAGACACAGATACGCAGTATTTT; CDR3 protein: CATSGDREGDTDTQYF
J gene: TRBJ1-2; D gene: -; V gene: TRBV20-1; clone size: once; CDR3 DNA: TGCAGTGCATCGACAACCTTGGGGTATGACTACACCTTC; CDR3 protein: CSASTTLGYDYTF
J gene: TRBJ2-3; D gene: TRBD2; V gene: TRBV7-2; clone size: -; CDR3 DNA: TGTGCCAGCAGCTTAGTTCCTAGCGGGGGTCCTAGCACAGATACGCAGTATTTT; CDR3 protein: CASSLVPSGGPSTDTQYF
J gene: TRBJ1-1; D gene: TRBD1; V gene: TRBV6-1; clone size: many; CDR3 DNA: TGTGCCAGCATTAAGAGGGACAGGGTAACTGCTGAAGCTTTCTTT; CDR3 protein: CASIKRDRVTAEAFF
J gene: TRBJ2-3; D gene: -; V gene: TRBV7-6; clone size: many; CDR3 DNA: TGTGCCAGCAGCGTTGACAGGGAAGGAGGGGACACAGATACGCAGTATTTT; CDR3 protein: CASSVDREGGDTDTQYF